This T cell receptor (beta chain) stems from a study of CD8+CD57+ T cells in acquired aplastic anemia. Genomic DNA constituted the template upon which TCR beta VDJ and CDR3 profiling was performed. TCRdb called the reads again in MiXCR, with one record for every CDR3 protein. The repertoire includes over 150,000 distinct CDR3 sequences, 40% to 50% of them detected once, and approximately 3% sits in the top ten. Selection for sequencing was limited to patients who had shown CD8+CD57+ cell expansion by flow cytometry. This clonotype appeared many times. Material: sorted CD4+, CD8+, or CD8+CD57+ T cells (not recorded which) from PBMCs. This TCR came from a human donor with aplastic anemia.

CDR3 residues: CASSQEIRGEQYF. The CDR3, as DNA: TGTGCCAGCAGCCAAGAAATCCGGGGAGAGCAGTACTTC. The chain employs TRBV14 and TRBJ2-7; the D gene is possibly TRBD2 (5 bases). Between the trimmed V and J ends, which lost 0 bases and 7 bases, there was a span of 10 bases. The CDR3 has 13 residues. Germline-derived CDR1 and CDR2 are SGHDN and FVKESK.